This entry is about one T cell receptor beta chain. Calling Graves' hyperthyroidism stable meant ophthalmopathy did not progress within 18 months. Patients were excluded for uncontrolled infection, other autoimmune disease, pregnancy or lactation. 10 ml of fresh peripheral blood supplied the PBMCs. The data stem from a study of T cells in Graves' hyperthyroidism and ophthalmopathy. Study-wide context: Once the initial diagnosis was made, peripheral blood was obtained before any treatment.

The CDR3 regions of TCR beta were amplified from RNA transcripts. RT-PCR in the first round (using the HTBI primer set) targeted the TCR CDR3. TCRdb independently ran MiXCR on the multiplex PCR reads; one entry per CDR3 protein. Altogether some 550,000 distinct CDR3 sequences are present, more than 20% being singletons, with the ten largest covering 26%. The V gene lost 3 bases and the J gene lost 3 bases, with 8 bases spanning the gap. This CDR3 contains 13 residues. Looked up from germline, CDR1 is MNHNS and CDR2 is SASEGT. The source material was blood. The sequence derives from a man aged 18 to 29 with Graves' hyperthyroidism. The chain uses TRBV6-1 and TRBJ1-2; unclear D gene. This CDR3 reads CASSDPGDYGYTF. DNA for the CDR3: TGTGCCAGCAGTGATCCCGGGGACTATGGCTACACCTTC.